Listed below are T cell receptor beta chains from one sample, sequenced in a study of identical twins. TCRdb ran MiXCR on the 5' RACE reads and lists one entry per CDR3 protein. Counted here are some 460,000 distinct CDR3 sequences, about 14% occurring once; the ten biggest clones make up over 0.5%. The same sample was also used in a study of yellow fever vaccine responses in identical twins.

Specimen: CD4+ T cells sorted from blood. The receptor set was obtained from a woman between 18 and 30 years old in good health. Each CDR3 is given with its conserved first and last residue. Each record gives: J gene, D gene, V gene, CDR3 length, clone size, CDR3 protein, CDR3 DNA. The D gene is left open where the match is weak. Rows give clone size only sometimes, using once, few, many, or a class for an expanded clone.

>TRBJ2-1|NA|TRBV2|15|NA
CASSDGRGGPNEQFF
TGTGCCAGCAGTGACGGTAGGGGGGGGCCCAATGAGCAGTTCTTC
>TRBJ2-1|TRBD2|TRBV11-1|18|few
CASSHRTSGRMTYNEQFF
TGTGCCAGCAGCCACAGGACTAGCGGGAGGATGACCTACAATGAGCAGTTCTTC
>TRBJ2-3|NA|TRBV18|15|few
CASSPITLLTDTQYF
TGTGCCAGCTCACCTATTACATTACTCACAGATACGCAGTATTTT
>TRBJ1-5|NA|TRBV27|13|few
CASASDGHQPQHF
TGTGCCAGCGCCTCCGACGGCCATCAGCCCCAGCATTTT
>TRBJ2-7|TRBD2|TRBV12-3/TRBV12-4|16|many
CASSLVLAGVNYEQYF
TGTGCCAGCAGTTTAGTTCTAGCGGGAGTTAACTACGAGCAGTACTTC
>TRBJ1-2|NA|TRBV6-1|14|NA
CASRQQGANYGYTF
TGTGCCAGCAGGCAACAGGGAGCGAACTATGGCTACACCTTC
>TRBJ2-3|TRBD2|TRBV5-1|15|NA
CASSLTSGGLHTQYF
TGCGCCAGCAGCTTGACTAGCGGGGGACTTCATACGCAGTATTTT
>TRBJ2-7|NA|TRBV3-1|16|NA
CASSHLQVGKAYEQYF
TGTGCCAGCAGCCACCTACAGGTGGGTAAGGCATACGAGCAGTACTTC
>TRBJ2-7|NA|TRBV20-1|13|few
CSVLRGSSYEQYF
TGCAGTGTACTACGCGGTAGCTCCTACGAGCAGTACTTC
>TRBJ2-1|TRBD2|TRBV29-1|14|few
CSVVGTSSYNEQFF
TGCAGCGTTGTAGGGACTAGCTCCTACAATGAGCAGTTCTTC
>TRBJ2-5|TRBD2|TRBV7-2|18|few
CASSFSGWSSSGGVTQYF
TGTGCCAGCAGCTTTAGCGGGTGGTCTTCTAGCGGGGGGGTGACCCAGTACTTC
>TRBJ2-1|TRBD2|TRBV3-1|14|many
CASSPSGAEGAQFF
TGTGCCAGCAGCCCGAGCGGGGCGGAGGGCGCGCAGTTCTTC
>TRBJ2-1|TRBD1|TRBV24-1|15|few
CATRGGQGGTGEQFF
TGTGCCACCAGAGGGGGACAGGGAGGGACGGGTGAGCAGTTCTTC
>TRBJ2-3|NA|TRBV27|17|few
CASSLSGQRVSTDTQYF
TGTGCCAGCAGTTTATCGGGTCAGCGGGTGAGCACAGATACGCAGTATTTT
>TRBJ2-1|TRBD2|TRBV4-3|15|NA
CASSTHRGLAGEQFF
TGCGCCAGCAGCACTCATCGGGGACTAGCGGGGGAGCAGTTCTTC
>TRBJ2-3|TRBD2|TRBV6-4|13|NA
CASSDFREGTQYF
TGTGCCAGCAGTGACTTTAGGGAGGGTACGCAGTATTTT
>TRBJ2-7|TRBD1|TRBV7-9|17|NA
CASSKGQAGTGSYEQYF
TGTGCCAGCAGCAAAGGACAGGCCGGCACCGGTTCCTACGAGCAGTACTTC
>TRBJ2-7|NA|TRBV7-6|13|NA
CASSFTDNYEQYF
TGTGCCAGCAGCTTTACGGACAACTACGAGCAGTACTTC
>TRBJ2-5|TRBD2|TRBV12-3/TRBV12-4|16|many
CASSPGLAGGKETQYF
TGTGCCAGCAGCCCGGGACTAGCGGGAGGAAAAGAGACCCAGTACTTC
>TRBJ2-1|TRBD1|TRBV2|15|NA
CASSEVPGQGGEQFF
TGTGCCAGCAGCGAGGTCCCGGGACAGGGGGGTGAGCAGTTCTTC
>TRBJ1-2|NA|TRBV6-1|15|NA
CASSRNTFNNYGYTF
TGTGCCAGCAGTAGAAACACATTTAACAACTATGGCTACACCTTC
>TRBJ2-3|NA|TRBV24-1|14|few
CATSDPGKTDTQYF
TGTGCCACCAGTGACCCAGGGAAAACAGATACGCAGTATTTT
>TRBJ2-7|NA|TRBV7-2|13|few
CASSSQGINEQYF
TGTGCCAGCAGCTCCCAGGGAATCAACGAGCAGTACTTC
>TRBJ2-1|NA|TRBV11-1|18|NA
CASSFIRGPSPSYNEQFF
TGTGCCAGCAGCTTTATCAGGGGTCCCTCGCCCTCCTACAATGAGCAGTTCTTC
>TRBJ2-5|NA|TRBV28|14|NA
CASSPTGWEETQYF
TGTGCCAGCAGTCCCACTGGCTGGGAGGAGACCCAGTACTTC
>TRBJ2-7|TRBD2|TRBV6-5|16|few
CATNSLSVSGINEQYF
TGTGCCACCAATTCCCTCTCGGTTAGCGGGATAAACGAGCAGTACTTC
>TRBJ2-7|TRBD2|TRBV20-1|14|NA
CSARLAGVGGEQYF
TGCAGTGCTAGACTAGCGGGAGTAGGAGGCGAGCAGTACTTC
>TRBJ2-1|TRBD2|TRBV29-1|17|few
CSVRGAGLAGWWNEQFF
TGCAGCGTGCGCGGGGCGGGACTAGCGGGTTGGTGGAATGAGCAGTTCTTC
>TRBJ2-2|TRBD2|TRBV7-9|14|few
CASRLRELTGELFF
TGTGCCAGCAGGTTGCGGGAGTTAACCGGGGAGCTGTTTTTT
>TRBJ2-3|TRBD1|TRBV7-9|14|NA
CASSLTGGMDTQYF
TGTGCCAGCAGCTTGACAGGGGGCATGGATACGCAGTATTTT
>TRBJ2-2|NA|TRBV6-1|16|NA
CASRPLRTANTGELFF
TGTGCCAGCAGACCCCTCCGGACGGCTAACACCGGGGAGCTGTTTTTT
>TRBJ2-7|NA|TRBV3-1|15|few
CASSQGKGGIYEQYF
TGTGCCAGCAGCCAAGGCAAGGGAGGCATCTACGAGCAGTACTTC
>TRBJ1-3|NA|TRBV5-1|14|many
CASSFASNGNTIYF
TGCGCCAGCAGCTTCGCCTCAAATGGAAACACCATATATTTT
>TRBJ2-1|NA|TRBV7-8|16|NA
CASSPTGGGRNNEQFF
TGTGCCAGCAGCCCGACCGGGGGCGGGAGAAACAATGAGCAGTTCTTC
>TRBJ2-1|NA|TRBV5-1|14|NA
CASSLGTPLGEQFF
TGCGCCAGCAGCTTGGGGACACCCTTAGGGGAGCAGTTCTTC
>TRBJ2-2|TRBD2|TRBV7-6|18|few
CASSYSPPSGVLAGELFF
TGTGCCAGCAGCTATAGCCCGCCTAGCGGGGTGTTGGCCGGGGAGCTGTTTTTT
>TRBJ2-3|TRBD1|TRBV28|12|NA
CAVRQGPDTQYF
TGTGCCGTCCGACAGGGGCCAGATACGCAGTATTTT
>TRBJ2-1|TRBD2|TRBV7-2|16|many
CASSQGLAGGYNEQFF
TGTGCCAGCAGCCAGGGACTAGCGGGGGGATACAATGAGCAGTTCTTC
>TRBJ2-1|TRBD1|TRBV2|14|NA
CASRTGTVYNEQFF
TGTGCCAGCAGGACGGGGACAGTTTACAATGAGCAGTTCTTC
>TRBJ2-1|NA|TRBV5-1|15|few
CASSLEDSTYNEQFF
TGCGCCAGCAGCTTGGAGGACAGTACCTACAATGAGCAGTTCTTC
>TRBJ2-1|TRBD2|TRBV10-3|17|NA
CAISESHGLAGNNEQFF
TGTGCCATCAGTGAGTCACATGGACTAGCGGGGAACAATGAGCAGTTCTTC
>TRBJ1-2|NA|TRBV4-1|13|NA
CASSNDVRLGYTF
TGCGCCAGCAGTAATGACGTCCGTCTTGGTTACACCTTC
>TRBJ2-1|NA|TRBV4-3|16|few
CASSRGRMNTYNEQFF
TGCGCCAGCAGCCGGGGACGGATGAATACCTACAATGAGCAGTTCTTC
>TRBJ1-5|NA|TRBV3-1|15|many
CASSQDSRINQPQHF
TGTGCCAGCAGCCAAGATTCCAGGATCAATCAGCCCCAGCATTTT
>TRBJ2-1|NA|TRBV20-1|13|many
CSARDPVPDEQFF
TGCAGTGCTAGAGATCCAGTCCCCGATGAGCAGTTCTTC
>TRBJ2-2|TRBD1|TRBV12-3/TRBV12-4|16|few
CASRGTGVANTGELFF
TGTGCCAGCAGGGGGACAGGGGTGGCGAACACCGGGGAGCTGTTTTTT
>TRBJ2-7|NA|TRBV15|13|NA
CATSRGQFYEQYF
TGTGCCACCAGCAGAGGCCAGTTCTACGAGCAGTACTTC
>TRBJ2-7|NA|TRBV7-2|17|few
CASSFGGRGGSPYEQYF
TGTGCCAGCAGCTTCGGAGGAAGAGGAGGGAGCCCCTACGAGCAGTACTTC
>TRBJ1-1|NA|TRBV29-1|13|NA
CSGSGQGISEAFF
TGCAGCGGATCGGGACAAGGGATTTCTGAAGCTTTCTTT
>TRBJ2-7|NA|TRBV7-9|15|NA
CASSLAPTGKLEQYF
TGTGCCAGCAGCTTAGCCCCCACAGGAAAACTCGAGCAGTACTTC
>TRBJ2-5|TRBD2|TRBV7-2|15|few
CASSSTSGVLGTQYF
TGTGCCAGCAGCTCGACTAGCGGGGTCCTTGGGACCCAGTACTTC
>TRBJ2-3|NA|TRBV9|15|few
CASSVKESTFGTQYF
TGTGCCAGCAGCGTTAAAGAGTCCACATTCGGTACGCAGTATTTT
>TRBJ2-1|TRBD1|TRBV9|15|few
CASSGGTGYGNEQFF
TGTGCCAGCAGCGGGGGGACAGGGTATGGCAATGAGCAGTTCTTC
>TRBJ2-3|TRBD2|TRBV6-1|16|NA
CASSEDGGGFTDTQYF
TGTGCCAGCAGTGAAGATGGCGGGGGATTCACAGATACGCAGTATTTT
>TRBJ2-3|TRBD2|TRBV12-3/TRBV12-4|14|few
CASSTLFSAGGLDF
TGTGCCAGCAGTACCCTCTTCTCAGCGGGGGGTTTGGATTTT